This T cell receptor (beta chain) was sequenced for a study of blood T cell repertoires in COVID-19. Here immunoSEQ multiplex PCR was the method, and the copy in TCRdb shows in-frame clones only, minus some. The sample contains about 42,000 clones, around four fifths of which appear only once. The length of the CDR3 is 12 residues. The germline V gene encodes CDR1 SQVTM and CDR2 ANQGSEA. The chain carries TRBV29-1 and TRBJ2-3, with 10 nucleotides matching TRBD2. This TCR was recovered from a man aged 50 or older with active COVID-19. Source material: peripheral blood. CDR3 in amino acids: CGGTSGTDTQYF. CDR3 sequence (DNA): TGCGGGGGGACTAGCGGCACAGATACGCAGTATTTT.